This T cell receptor beta chain emerged from a study of cytomegalovirus exposure and HLA in healthy donors. Study background: The 120 validation repertoires matched the approximately 700 first-cohort repertoires in platform, a later analysis reported. Notes on the study in general: Clusters of TCRs from the first cohort tended to co-occur in the 120 or so validation repertoires (as a later analysis found). Altogether, 150 to 200 TCR beta chains were recorded as cytomegalovirus-associated.

Worth noting for this clone: Its target is unknown.

The assay was immunoSEQ multiplex PCR, and TCRdb's table has in-frame clones only and misses some. In the table there are more than 90,000 clones, about 93% of which are singletons. From germline, CDR1 is SGHTS and CDR2 YDEGEE. The CDR3 extends over 18 amino acids. V dropped 0 bases and J dropped 0 bases, with 13 bases sitting between them. The TCR sequence derives from a woman in her twenties or thirties in good health and CMV-seropositive. The J gene is TRBJ2-6, the V gene TRBV5-8; D unresolved. Source material: PBMCs. DNA of the CDR3: TGTGCCAGCAGCTTGGCGAGACAACCCCTCTCTGGGGCCAACGTCCTGACTTTC. This gives the protein CASSLARQPLSGANVLTF. Filled out from reference TRBV5-8 and TRBJ2-6, the complete variable domain reads EAGVTQSPTHLIKTRGQQATLRCSPISGHTSVYWYQQALGLGLQFLLWYDEGEERNRGNFPPRFSGRQFPNYSSELNVNALELEDSALYLCASSLARQPLSGANVLTFGAGSRLTVL.